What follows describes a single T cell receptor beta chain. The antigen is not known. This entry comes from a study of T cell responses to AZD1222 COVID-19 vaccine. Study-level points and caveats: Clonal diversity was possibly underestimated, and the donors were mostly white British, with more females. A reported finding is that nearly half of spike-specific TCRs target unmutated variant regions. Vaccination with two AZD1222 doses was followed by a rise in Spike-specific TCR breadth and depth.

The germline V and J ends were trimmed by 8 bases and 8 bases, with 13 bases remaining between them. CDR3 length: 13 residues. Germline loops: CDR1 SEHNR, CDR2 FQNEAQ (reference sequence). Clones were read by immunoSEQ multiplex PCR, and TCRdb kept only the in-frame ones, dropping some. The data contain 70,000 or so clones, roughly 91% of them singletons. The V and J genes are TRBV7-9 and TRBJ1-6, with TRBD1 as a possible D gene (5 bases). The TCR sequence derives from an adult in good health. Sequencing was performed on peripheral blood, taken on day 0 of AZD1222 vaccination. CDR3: CASGGGGDSPLHF. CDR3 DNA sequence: TGTGCCAGCGGTGGGGGTGGAGATTCACCCCTCCACTTT.